Listed below are T cell receptor beta chains from one sample, sequenced in a study of radiation and T cells in renal cell carcinoma. Some clones are missing from TCRdb's copy, which holds only in-frame ones; the method was immunoSEQ multiplex PCR. The sample gives 150,000 or so clones, 88% of which show up once; around 4.4% is in the top ten. Sequences were derived from blood, sampled from a patient whose treatment included radiotherapy and nephrectomy. Receptors originate from a woman aged 70 to 79 with renal cell carcinoma. Each CDR3 is given with its conserved first and last residue. Each record gives: D gene, J gene, V gene, clone size, CDR3 protein, CDR3 DNA. The D gene is left open where the match is weak. Size is stated for part of the rows, as once, few or many counts, or as a class when the clone is expanded.

d_call: TRBD1; j_call: TRBJ1-4; v_call: TRBV7-6; clone_size: .; cdr3_aa: CASSPGTGVGEKLFF; cdr3_nt: TGTGCCAGCAGCCCAGGGACAGGAGTCGGGGAAAAACTGTTTTTT
d_call: .; j_call: TRBJ2-7; v_call: TRBV29-1; clone_size: .; cdr3_aa: CSVGVGTAFGEQYF; cdr3_nt: TGCAGCGTTGGAGTCGGGACCGCCTTCGGGGAGCAGTACTTC
d_call: TRBD1; j_call: TRBJ2-7; v_call: TRBV14; clone_size: once; cdr3_aa: CASSQLGQGAYEQYF; cdr3_nt: TGTGCCAGCAGCCAGCTGGGACAGGGAGCCTACGAGCAGTACTTC
d_call: TRBD2; j_call: TRBJ2-3; v_call: TRBV11-3; clone_size: .; cdr3_aa: CASSFGEGHTDTQYF; cdr3_nt: TGTGCCAGCAGCTTTGGGGAGGGCCACACAGATACGCAGTATTTT
d_call: .; j_call: TRBJ1-2; v_call: TRBV10-3; clone_size: once; cdr3_aa: CAIKVEQGTDNYGYTF; cdr3_nt: TGTGCCATCAAGGTAGAGCAGGGGACTGATAACTATGGCTACACCTTC
d_call: TRBD2; j_call: TRBJ2-5; v_call: TRBV6-1; clone_size: .; cdr3_aa: CASSEEGIWTSGGPQETQYF; cdr3_nt: TGTGCCAGCAGTGAAGAGGGAATCTGGACTAGCGGGGGGCCTCAGGAGACCCAGTACTTC
d_call: .; j_call: TRBJ2-1; v_call: TRBV7-2; clone_size: .; cdr3_aa: CASSTDGSSYNEQFF; cdr3_nt: TGTGCCAGCAGTACGGACGGGAGCTCCTACAATGAGCAGTTCTTC
d_call: TRBD1; j_call: TRBJ2-7; v_call: TRBV4-3; clone_size: .; cdr3_aa: CASSLETGVSYEQYF; cdr3_nt: TGCGCCAGCAGCCTCGAAACAGGGGTGTCCTACGAGCAGTACTTC
d_call: TRBD1; j_call: TRBJ2-3; v_call: TRBV10-3; clone_size: .; cdr3_aa: CAISVGTGGTDTQYF; cdr3_nt: TGTGCCATCAGCGTGGGGACAGGGGGAACAGATACGCAGTATTTT
d_call: TRBD1; j_call: TRBJ1-2; v_call: TRBV4-3; clone_size: .; cdr3_aa: CASSATGVYGYTF; cdr3_nt: TGCGCCAGCAGCGCGACAGGGGTCTATGGCTACACCTTC
d_call: TRBD2; j_call: TRBJ2-1; v_call: TRBV9; clone_size: .; cdr3_aa: CASSSRSGGMYNEQFF; cdr3_nt: TGTGCCAGCAGCTCGCGTAGCGGGGGGATGTACAATGAGCAGTTCTTC
d_call: .; j_call: TRBJ1-6; v_call: TRBV4-1; clone_size: once; cdr3_aa: CASSQGLVGNSPLHF; cdr3_nt: TGCGCCAGCAGCCAAGGACTCGTTGGGAATTCACCCCTCCACTTT
d_call: .; j_call: TRBJ1-2; v_call: TRBV19; clone_size: once; cdr3_aa: CASSIGTAATGYTF; cdr3_nt: TGTGCCAGTAGTATCGGGACCGCCGCTACGGGCTACACCTTC
d_call: TRBD1; j_call: TRBJ2-7; v_call: TRBV7-9; clone_size: .; cdr3_aa: CASSRDSLYEQYF; cdr3_nt: TGTGCCAGCAGCCGGGACAGCCTTTACGAGCAGTACTTC
d_call: .; j_call: TRBJ1-5; v_call: TRBV19; clone_size: .; cdr3_aa: CASRNDYQPQHF; cdr3_nt: TGTGCCAGTAGAAACGACTATCAGCCCCAGCATTTT
d_call: .; j_call: TRBJ1-1; v_call: TRBV9; clone_size: .; cdr3_aa: CASSFGTMNTEAFF; cdr3_nt: TGTGCCAGCAGCTTCGGGACTATGAACACTGAAGCTTTCTTT
d_call: TRBD1; j_call: TRBJ1-6; v_call: TRBV5-6; clone_size: .; cdr3_aa: CASSHAGDRYNSPLHF; cdr3_nt: TGTGCCAGCAGCCACGCCGGGGACAGATATAATTCACCCCTCCACTTT
d_call: .; j_call: TRBJ1-6; v_call: TRBV6-5; clone_size: .; cdr3_aa: CASSASSSYNSPLHF; cdr3_nt: TGTGCCAGCAGTGCTAGTAGCTCCTATAATTCACCCCTCCACTTT
d_call: .; j_call: TRBJ2-1; v_call: TRBV18; clone_size: .; cdr3_aa: CASSEPNEQFF; cdr3_nt: TGTGCCAGCTCCGAACCGAATGAGCAGTTCTTC
d_call: .; j_call: TRBJ2-1; v_call: TRBV30; clone_size: .; cdr3_aa: CAWSSGLLIGNEQFF; cdr3_nt: TGTGCCTGGAGCTCGGGACTCCTTATAGGCAATGAGCAGTTCTTC
d_call: TRBD2; j_call: TRBJ2-7; v_call: TRBV7-2; clone_size: .; cdr3_aa: CASSLVSGGAVSEQYF; cdr3_nt: TGTGCCAGCAGCTTAGTTAGCGGGGGGGCCGTCAGCGAGCAGTACTTC
d_call: TRBD2; j_call: TRBJ2-3; v_call: TRBV25-1; clone_size: .; cdr3_aa: CASGMSGGTDTQYF; cdr3_nt: TGTGCCAGCGGAATGAGCGGGGGCACAGATACGCAGTATTTT
d_call: .; j_call: TRBJ1-2; v_call: TRBV5-5; clone_size: .; cdr3_aa: CASSGGQGYGYTF; cdr3_nt: TGTGCCAGCAGCGGCGGGCAGGGCTATGGCTACACCTTC
d_call: TRBD2; j_call: TRBJ2-3; v_call: TRBV2; clone_size: .; cdr3_aa: CASSALRTSGTDTQYF; cdr3_nt: TGTGCCAGCAGTGCCCTAAGGACTAGCGGCACAGATACGCAGTATTTT
d_call: .; j_call: TRBJ2-7; v_call: TRBV15; clone_size: .; cdr3_aa: CATSRVEGEQYF; cdr3_nt: TGTGCCACCAGCAGAGTGGAAGGCGAGCAGTACTTC
d_call: .; j_call: TRBJ1-2; v_call: TRBV29-1; clone_size: .; cdr3_aa: CSERAPGGYGYTF; cdr3_nt: TGCAGCGAAAGGGCGCCCGGTGGCTATGGCTACACCTTC
d_call: .; j_call: TRBJ1-5; v_call: TRBV19; clone_size: .; cdr3_aa: CASSKSYSNQPQHF; cdr3_nt: TGTGCCAGTAGTAAGTCTTATAGCAATCAGCCCCAGCATTTT
d_call: .; j_call: TRBJ1-2; v_call: TRBV21-1; clone_size: few; cdr3_aa: CASSKFGRAHGYTF; cdr3_nt: TGTGCCAGCAGCAAATTTGGCAGGGCCCATGGCTACACCTTC
d_call: TRBD1; j_call: TRBJ2-5; v_call: TRBV2; clone_size: .; cdr3_aa: CASTSSRGQGGETQYF; cdr3_nt: TGTGCCAGCACCTCAAGTAGGGGACAGGGGGGTGAGACCCAGTACTTC
d_call: .; j_call: TRBJ1-5; v_call: TRBV6-6; clone_size: .; cdr3_aa: CASKEGPHYQPQHF; cdr3_nt: TGTGCCAGTAAGGAGGGGCCACACTATCAGCCCCAGCATTTT
d_call: .; j_call: TRBJ1-1; v_call: TRBV27; clone_size: .; cdr3_aa: CASSLSGAAYPYTEAFF; cdr3_nt: TGTGCCAGCAGTTTATCAGGGGCGGCATACCCGTACACTGAAGCTTTCTTT
d_call: .; j_call: TRBJ2-7; v_call: TRBV4-3; clone_size: .; cdr3_aa: CASSHPIGHPPYEQYF; cdr3_nt: TGCGCCAGCAGCCACCCCATCGGACACCCACCCTACGAGCAGTACTTC
d_call: .; j_call: TRBJ1-3; v_call: TRBV10-3; clone_size: .; cdr3_aa: CAISDNIKGRGNTIYF; cdr3_nt: TGTGCCATCAGTGATAATATAAAGGGGCGTGGAAACACCATATATTTT
d_call: .; j_call: TRBJ2-2; v_call: TRBV4-2; clone_size: few; cdr3_aa: CASSQPTGELFF; cdr3_nt: TGTGCCAGCAGCCAACCCACCGGGGAGCTGTTTTTT
d_call: TRBD1; j_call: TRBJ1-2; v_call: TRBV15; clone_size: .; cdr3_aa: CATSRDLVTGWRDGYTF; cdr3_nt: TGTGCCACCAGCAGAGATCTAGTGACAGGGTGGCGGGATGGCTACACCTTC
d_call: .; j_call: TRBJ1-3; v_call: TRBV30; clone_size: .; cdr3_aa: CAQAADGNTIYF; cdr3_nt: TGTGCCCAGGCGGCAGACGGAAACACCATATATTTT
d_call: .; j_call: TRBJ2-7; v_call: TRBV5-6; clone_size: .; cdr3_aa: CASSFGPYEQYF; cdr3_nt: TGTGCCAGCAGCTTCGGGCCCTACGAGCAGTACTTC
d_call: TRBD1; j_call: TRBJ1-6; v_call: TRBV4-2; clone_size: once; cdr3_aa: CASSQDGRGKPYNSPLHF; cdr3_nt: TGTGCCAGCAGCCAAGACGGCAGGGGGAAGCCCTATAATTCACCCCTCCACTTT
d_call: .; j_call: TRBJ2-7; v_call: TRBV5-1; clone_size: .; cdr3_aa: CASSLGPRYEQYF; cdr3_nt: TGCGCCAGCAGCCTCGGACCGCGATACGAGCAGTACTTC
d_call: TRBD1; j_call: TRBJ2-2; v_call: TRBV2; clone_size: .; cdr3_aa: CASRDRGTGELFF; cdr3_nt: TGTGCCAGCAGGGACAGGGGGACCGGGGAGCTGTTTTTT
d_call: .; j_call: TRBJ1-4; v_call: TRBV5-1; clone_size: .; cdr3_aa: CASSSGRINEKLFF; cdr3_nt: TGCGCCAGCAGCTCAGGACGGATTAATGAAAAACTGTTTTTT
d_call: .; j_call: TRBJ2-2; v_call: TRBV19; clone_size: .; cdr3_aa: CASIPPGASGLVFF; cdr3_nt: TGTGCCAGTATCCCTCCGGGGGCGTCTGGGCTGGTGTTTTTT
d_call: .; j_call: TRBJ1-2; v_call: TRBV10-3; clone_size: .; cdr3_aa: CAISESTGNSGYTF; cdr3_nt: TGTGCCATCAGTGAGTCTACAGGCAACAGTGGCTACACCTTC
d_call: .; j_call: TRBJ2-2; v_call: TRBV2; clone_size: .; cdr3_aa: CAYRGTAGELFF; cdr3_nt: TGTGCCTACAGAGGGACGGCCGGGGAGCTGTTTTTT
d_call: .; j_call: TRBJ2-5; v_call: TRBV11-3; clone_size: .; cdr3_aa: CASSSWRDEETQYF; cdr3_nt: TGTGCCAGCAGCTCCTGGCGGGATGAAGAGACCCAGTACTTC
d_call: .; j_call: TRBJ2-3; v_call: TRBV10-3; clone_size: .; cdr3_aa: CAISESSVSTDTQYF; cdr3_nt: TGTGCCATCAGTGAGTCGAGTGTTAGCACCGATACGCAGTATTTT